One and the same sample provided the 2 T cell receptor beta chains below, sequenced in a study of beta chain features in type 1 diabetes (dated 2018 in TCRdb). Library preparation used the immunoSEQ multiplex PCR assay. The entire isolated RNA was reverse transcribed using the High Capacity cDNA Reverse Transcription Kit, and thus expressed TCRB transcripts were sequenced. The source is immuneACCESS, and TCRdb retained only in-frame sequences with V and J called. Part of the clones is not carried over; for the studies checked, unresolved V genes explain less than half of this, and the remainder is unexplained. The table for this sample lists approximately 100,000 clones; about 26% of them were counted only once. Clones ranked in the top ten supply around 0.5% of the sample. These receptors have no known antigen. Overall study outcomes, separate from this receptor: Type 1 diabetes patients showed a moderate but significant shortening of TCRB CDR3 length in all four CD4+ subsets.

The source material was central memory CD4+ T cells from blood. The receptors originated from a woman between 18 and 30 years old with type 1 diabetes.

The chain recombines TRBV7-8 with TRBJ2-5; D remains ambiguous. The germline CDR1 and CDR2 sequences are SGHVS and FQNEAQ. Trimming shortened V by 2 bases and J by 4 bases, and 11 bases separated the two germline ends. This CDR3 has 14 residues. The CDR3 sequence: CASSLLVSVETQYF. The CDR3, as DNA: TGTGCCAGCAGCTTACTAGTCAGCGTAGAGACCCAGTACTTC.

This clone was detected only a few times. The chain recombines TRBV5-4 with TRBJ2-7, with TRBD2 identical over 9 bases. Germline V lookup: CDR1 SGHNT, CDR2 YYREEE (reference sequence). The V and J ends lost 9 bases and 4 bases, in that order; junction bases with no gene match: 8. This CDR3 region has 13 residues. The CDR3 is CATKTSGQYEQYF. CDR3 sequence (DNA): TGTGCCACCAAGACTAGCGGCCAATACGAGCAGTACTTC.